Following are 28 T cell receptor beta chains from one sample sequenced in a study of blood T cell repertoires in COVID-19. Clones were sequenced by immunoSEQ multiplex PCR, and TCRdb holds only the in-frame ones, with some missing. The table includes roughly 440,000 clones, approximately 88% detected once. Material for sequencing was peripheral blood. The receptor source for this set is a woman aged 50 to 65 with COVID-19, enrolled during active disease.

The V call is TRBV4-2, the J call TRBJ2-3; weak D call: TRBD2 (6 bases). Germline V CDR1 and CDR2: LGHNA, YNFKEQ. The CDR3 runs to 15 residues. V lost 2 bases and J lost 2, with 11 bases in between. The CDR3 spells CASSQLEDYTDTQYF. CDR3 DNA: TGTGCCAGCAGCCAATTGGAGGACTACACAGATACGCAGTATTTT.

The V and J genes are TRBV10-3 and TRBJ2-2; D possibly corresponds to TRBD1 (5 bases). Per germline, CDR1 ENHRY and CDR2 SYGVKD. V was pared by 10 bases and J by 5 bases, with 20 bases between. This CDR3 contains 15 residues. The CDR3 bases are TGTGCCACCCACGAGGTCAGGGTAAAGACCGGGGAGCTGTTTTTT. Protein: CATHEVRVKTGELFF.

This clone showed up just once. The V and J genes are TRBV11-2 and TRBJ2-5; 16 positions agree with TRBD2. The germline V gene has CDR1 SGHAT and CDR2 FQNNGV. The trim removed 5 bases at V and 5 bases at J, leaving 14 bases unmatched. The CDR3 consists of 19 residues. CDR3 sequence (DNA): TGTGCCAGCAGCCGCAATGACGGGACTAGCGGGGGGGCCCGGGAGACCCAGTACTTC. This codes for CASSRNDGTSGGARETQYF. Based on the CDR3 plus reference TRBV11-2 and TRBJ2-5, the full variable domain is EAGVAQSPRYKIIEKRQSVAFWCNPISGHATLYWYQQILGQGPKLLIQFQNNGVVDDSQLPKDRFSAERLKGVDSTLKIQPAKLEDSAVYLCASSRNDGTSGGARETQYFGPGTRLLVL.

The genes are TRBV18 and TRBJ2-1, with TRBD2 as a possible D gene (6 bases). This CDR3 is 13 amino acids long. V was pared by 1 base and J by 9 bases, with 10 bases between. Germline values: CDR1 KGHSH, CDR2 LQKENI. CDR3 amino acids: CASSPQGRGEQFF. The DNA of the CDR3 is TGTGCCAGCTCACCACAGGGGCGGGGTGAGCAGTTCTTC.

CDR3 nucleotides: TGTGCCACCAGTGTGGACAGGGGGAGTACAGATACGCAGTATTTT. Its protein product is CATSVDRGSTDTQYF. J is TRBJ2-3 and V is TRBV24-1, with TRBD1 matching over 10 bases. V shed 5 bases, J shed 3 bases, and the junction held 4 bases outside the gene matches. CDR1 is KGHDR and CDR2 is SFDVKD in the germline V gene. The CDR3 length is 15 residues.

The chain has TRBV6-1 and TRBJ1-2; TRBD1 matches 7 bases. The ends lost 3 bases at V and 5 bases at J; junction bases unmatched: 3. The CDR3 runs 13 residues. CDR1 is MNHNS and CDR2 is SASEGT in the germline V gene. The CDR3, as DNA: TGTGCCAGCAGTGACCGGGACAGATATGGCTACACCTTC. It encodes CASSDRDRYGYTF.

The chain recombines TRBV5-8 with TRBJ2-3; 9 positions agree with TRBD1. The germline V gene has CDR1 SGHTS and CDR2 YDEGEE. This CDR3 contains 14 residues. V trimming: 0 bases; J trimming: 4 bases; junction bases outside the gene matches: 0. The CDR3 DNA reads TGTGCCAGCAGCTTGGGACAGGGGGCAGATACGCAGTATTTT. Protein product: CASSLGQGADTQYF.

This sequence joins TRBV30 and TRBJ2-7; tentatively, D is TRBD2 (5 bases). Between the trimmed V and J ends, which lost 0 bases and 3 bases, there was a span of 9 bases. Germline-derived CDR1 and CDR2 are GTSNPN and SVGIG (reference sequence). This CDR3 is built from 13 residues. CDR3: CAWSVSGLYEQYF. The CDR3 DNA reads as TGTGCCTGGAGTGTATCTGGACTCTACGAGCAGTACTTC.

The chain combines TRBV19 with TRBJ1-4; D gene ambiguous. CDR1 is LNHDA, CDR2 SQIVND, per germline (reference sequence). CDR3 length: 14 amino acids. Trimming pared 5 bases from V and 7 bases from J, leaving 14 bases between. The CDR3 sequence is CASSQLDGGEKLFF. Written as DNA, the CDR3 is TGTGCCAGTAGTCAACTTGACGGAGGTGAAAAACTGTTTTTT.

The chain is built from TRBV30 and TRBJ1-4; D possibly corresponds to TRBD1 (5 bases). CDR3 length equals 13 residues. Germline lookup yields CDR1 GTSNPN and CDR2 SVGIG (reference sequence). V was shortened by 0 bases and J by 8 bases, with 10 bases between the two germline ends. The CDR3 loop reads CAWSVTGGEKLFF. CDR3 coding DNA: TGTGCCTGGAGTGTAACAGGAGGGGAAAAACTGTTTTTT.

The V gene is TRBV12-3 or TRBV12-4, the J gene TRBJ1-1, with D perhaps TRBD1 (6 bases). The CDR3 covers 12 residues. V lost 6 bases to trimming and J lost 7 bases, with 12 bases between them. The CDR3 DNA sequence: TGTGCCAGCAGCCCCGGACAGCTTGAAGCTTTCTTT. Protein product: CASSPGQLEAFF.

The chain combines TRBV2 with TRBJ2-1, with D uncertain. CDR1 SNHLY and CDR2 FYNNEI come from the germline V gene. V was clipped by 6 bases and J by 2 bases, with 11 bases between them. CDR3 length: 14 residues. In DNA form, the CDR3 reads TGTGCCAGCAGACTGAGATTAGCCTACAATGAGCAGTTCTTC. As protein: CASRLRLAYNEQFF.

The chain carries TRBV5-4 and TRBJ2-5, with D tentatively TRBD1 (6 bases). The germline V gene encodes CDR1 SGHNT and CDR2 YYREEE (reference sequence). The CDR3 contains 13 residues. Trimming removed 2 bases at V and 4 bases at J, with 9 bases between. The CDR3 loop is CASSLQGGETQYF. Written as DNA, the CDR3 is TGTGCCAGCAGCTTACAAGGGGGAGAGACCCAGTACTTC.

This rearrangement joins TRBV7-8 to TRBJ1-1; no clear D gene. V shed 5 bases and J shed 2 bases, with 12 bases lying between them. CDR3 length: 14 residues. Germline CDR1 SGHVS, CDR2 FQNEAQ. The CDR3 DNA follows: TGTGCCAGCAGCAAACTGCTGCTTAACACTGAAGCTTTCTTT. Translated: CASSKLLLNTEAFF.

The rearrangement uses TRBV2 and TRBJ2-7; TRBD2 might be the D (6 bases). CDR1 SNHLY and CDR2 FYNNEI come from the germline V gene. V lost 6 bases to trimming and J lost 0 bases, with 12 bases between them. The CDR3 consists of 14 residues. The CDR3: CASRYTGLSYEQYF. In DNA, the CDR3 is TGTGCCAGCAGGTACACGGGACTCTCCTACGAGCAGTACTTC.

This chain links TRBV6-5 with TRBJ1-1; tentative D call: TRBD1 (6 bases). CDR3 length equals 15 residues. The V end lost 6 bases, the J end lost 2 bases, and 16 bases lay between the germline ends. Germline CDR1 reads MNHEY; CDR2 reads SVGAGI. The CDR3: CASSRGRGGNTEAFF. CDR3 DNA sequence: TGTGCCAGCAGCCGAGGGAGGGGGGGAAACACTGAAGCTTTCTTT.

The chain uses TRBV12-3 or TRBV12-4 and TRBJ1-5; a weak D match, TRBD1 (5 bases). The CDR3 runs 13 residues. The V gene lost 3 bases and the J gene lost 4 bases, with 7 bases spanning the gap. The DNA for the CDR3 is TGTGCCAGCAGTTTCCAGGGAAATCAGCCCCAGCATTTT. Protein sequence: CASSFQGNQPQHF.

V gene TRBV21-1 combines with J gene TRBJ1-1; the table's D call, TRBD1, has no DNA check behind it. TRBV21-1 is given as a pseudogene. The length of the CDR3 is 16 residues. The CDR3 region has the DNA TGTGCCAGCAGCAAAGATCCACAGGGGGCGAACACTGAAGCTTTCTTT. Its translation: CASSKDPQGANTEAFF.

V usage is TRBV29-1 and J usage is TRBJ2-3; 8 nucleotides agree with TRBD2. CDR1 and CDR2 (germline): SQVTM, ANQGSEA. The V and J ends lost 4 bases and 4 bases, in that order; junction bases with no gene match: 7. The CDR3 length is 14 residues. CDR3 DNA: TGCAGCGTTGCTTTAGCGGGGCGGTCAGATACGCAGTATTTT. Encoded protein: CSVALAGRSDTQYF.

V gene TRBV15 combines with J gene TRBJ1-2; D possibly corresponds to TRBD1 (5 bases). Germline values: CDR1 LNHNV, CDR2 YYDKDF (reference sequence). With 0 bases removed from V and 3 bases from J, the gap between germline ends came to 8 bases. The CDR3 extends over 14 amino acids. CDR3 in DNA: TGTGCCACCAGCAGAGATCTGACAGACTATGGCTACACCTTC. Protein sequence: CATSRDLTDYGYTF.

Only a few counts were recorded for this clone. Other DNA sequences in this sample translate to the same CDR3. The chain employs TRBV5-6 and TRBJ2-7; 10 bases are shared with TRBD1. Germline V gives CDR1 SGHDT, CDR2 YYEEEE. This CDR3 region has 13 residues. V lost 2 bases, J lost 7 bases, and 3 bases stayed unmatched. CDR3 nucleotide sequence: TGTGCCAGCAGCTTTGACAGGGGGCATGAGCAGTACTTC. Translating gives CASSFDRGHEQYF.

The chain carries TRBV30 and TRBJ1-1, with 9 bases fitting TRBD1. The trim removed 8 bases at V and 6 bases at J, leaving 10 bases unmatched. The germline V gene encodes CDR1 GTSNPN and CDR2 SVGIG (reference sequence). The CDR3 extends over 13 amino acids. CDR3 in amino acids: CAGGTGNNPEAFF. Written as DNA, the CDR3 is TGTGCCGGGGGGACAGGGAATAACCCTGAAGCTTTCTTT.

This chain connects TRBV30 to TRBJ2-3; 9 nucleotides match TRBD1. Germline-derived CDR1 and CDR2 are GTSNPN and SVGIG (reference sequence). This CDR3 is 14 amino acids long. Losses at the gene ends were 4 bases for V and 0 bases for J; bases not matched to a gene: 2. The CDR3 bases are TGTGCCTGGAACAGGGGGCCTAGCACAGATACGCAGTATTTT. Its translation: CAWNRGPSTDTQYF.

This clone has only a few counts. J is TRBJ1-6 and V is TRBV10-2; D perhaps matches TRBD1 (6 bases). The length of the CDR3 is 15 residues. Per germline, CDR1 WSHSY and CDR2 SAAADI. The ends were cut back, 0 bases at V and 7 bases at J, with 10 bases in the middle. CDR3 amino acids: CASSESRGGNSPLHF. CDR3 sequence (DNA): TGCGCCAGCAGTGAGTCCCGGGGGGGCAATTCACCCCTCCACTTT.

V usage is TRBV24-1 and J usage is TRBJ2-5; D not certain. Trimming took 6 bases from V and 5 from J, leaving 12 bases between them. Germline CDR1 reads KGHDR; CDR2 reads SFDVKD. The CDR3 runs 13 residues. The CDR3 DNA is TGTGCCACCAGTCGCCCCTATGATGAGACCCAGTACTTC. Translation: CATSRPYDETQYF.

This clone has a handful of counts. The chain uses TRBV19 and TRBJ1-1; D remains ambiguous. V lost 7 bases to trimming and J lost 6 bases, with 18 bases between them. CDR1 is LNHDA and CDR2 is SQIVND in the germline V gene (reference sequence). The CDR3 has 14 residues. This CDR3 is CASTHLVAEAEAFF. The CDR3 region has the DNA TGTGCCAGTACCCACCTCGTAGCCGAGGCTGAAGCTTTCTTT.

V and J are TRBV28 and TRBJ1-1, with D tentatively TRBD1 (5 bases). This CDR3 is built from 15 residues. The V end lost 5 bases, the J end lost 3 bases, and 16 bases lay between the germline ends. CDR1 and CDR2 from the germline V gene are MDHEN and SYDVKM. The CDR3 region has the DNA TGTGCCAGCAGTCCGCGACAGCTTACGTACACTGAAGCTTTCTTT. It codes for CASSPRQLTYTEAFF.

The chain employs TRBV9 and TRBJ1-6; D gene ambiguous. Germline CDR1 and CDR2: SGDLS and YYNGEE. The CDR3 has 14 residues. Trimming removed 2 bases at V and 13 bases at J, with 16 bases between. The CDR3 DNA sequence: TGTGCCAGCAGCGTTAGGGATTCTCCGGGGCCCCTCCACTTT. Protein product: CASSVRDSPGPLHF. The full variable domain, its missing parts supplied by reference TRBV9 and TRBJ1-6, is DSGVTQTPKHLITATGQRVTLRCSPRSGDLSVYWYQQSLDQGLQFLIQYYNGEERAKGNILERFSAQQFPDLHSELNLSSLELGDSALYFCASSVRDSPGPLHFGNGTRLTVT.